These T cell receptor beta chains were read from a single sample in a study of cytomegalovirus exposure and HLA in healthy donors. TCRdb's table, derived via immunoSEQ multiplex PCR, lists solely in-frame clones and lacks some. The data contain 130,000 or so clones, 82% of them singletons. Sequences were obtained from PBMCs. The source of these receptors is a man younger than 35 in good health and CMV-seropositive. Each CDR3 is given with its conserved first and last residue. The order of the fields is clone size, J gene, V gene, D gene, CDR3 protein, CDR3 DNA. D genes are given only for firm matches. Clone size is stated in some rows and not others, as once, few, many or a class when expanded.

NA TRBJ1-2 TRBV9 NA CASSVEGVRGYGYTF TGTGCCAGCAGCGTAGAGGGGGTTCGGGGCTATGGCTACACCTTC
NA TRBJ2-1 TRBV30 TRBD2 CAWSASTLLAGGQDSNNEQFF TGTGCCTGGAGCGCCTCAACCCTGCTAGCGGGAGGCCAAGACTCGAACAATGAGCAGTTCTTC
NA TRBJ2-7 TRBV5-1 NA CASSLDRDSSYEQYF TGCGCCAGCAGCTTGGATAGGGACTCATCCTACGAGCAGTACTTC
NA TRBJ1-5 TRBV19 NA CASSVTVAGNQPQHF TGTGCCAGTAGTGTAACGGTCGCCGGCAATCAGCCCCAGCATTTT
NA TRBJ1-4 TRBV25-1 TRBD1 CASSTATLTGGVGEKLFF TGTGCCAGCAGCACAGCAACTTTAACAGGGGGCGTTGGTGAAAAACTGTTTTTT
once TRBJ2-7 TRBV7-8 TRBD2 CASSRLRASGRGSEQYF TGTGCCAGCAGCCGTCTTCGGGCTAGCGGGAGGGGAAGCGAGCAGTACTTC
NA TRBJ1-1 TRBV7-9 NA CASSLARSRDTQNTEAFF TGTGCCAGCAGCTTAGCGCGCTCTAGGGACACTCAGAACACTGAAGCTTTCTTT
NA TRBJ1-2 TRBV27 TRBD1 CASSLTFLQGACTF TGTGCCAGCAGCCTTACCTTCCTCCAGGGGGCCTGCACCTTC
NA TRBJ2-7 TRBV5-6 TRBD2 CASSPLGSGRGDEQYF TGTGCCAGCAGCCCCCTAGGTAGCGGGAGGGGTGACGAGCAGTACTTC
NA TRBJ2-7 TRBV5-6 NA CASSALAGRFYEQYF TGTGCCAGCAGCGCGTTAGCAGGGAGGTTCTACGAGCAGTACTTC
NA TRBJ2-3 TRBV4-1 TRBD2 CASSRLGLAGGSEDTQYF TGCGCCAGCAGCCGATTGGGACTAGCGGGAGGCAGTGAAGATACGCAGTATTTT
NA TRBJ2-7 TRBV7-9 TRBD2 CASSLAAGGHYEQYF TGTGCCAGCAGCTTAGCGGCGGGAGGGCACTACGAGCAGTACTTC
NA TRBJ1-1 TRBV28 NA CASSQAGVAEAFF TGTGCCAGCAGCCAAGCAGGGGTGGCTGAAGCTTTCTTT
once TRBJ1-1 TRBV5-1 NA CASSLGSWGLMNTEAFF TGCGCCAGCAGCTTGGGCTCTTGGGGGCTCATGAACACTGAAGCTTTCTTT
NA TRBJ2-5 TRBV5-1 TRBD2 CASSYTSGRGEETQYF TGCGCCAGCAGCTACACTAGCGGGAGAGGGGAAGAGACCCAGTACTTC
NA TRBJ1-1 TRBV28 TRBD1 CASPPQGIENTEAFF TGTGCCAGCCCTCCACAGGGGATTGAGAACACTGAAGCTTTCTTT
NA TRBJ2-1 TRBV18 TRBD1 CASSEQGPKEQFF TGTGCCAGCTCAGAACAGGGGCCCAAAGAGCAGTTCTTC
NA TRBJ2-1 TRBV19 NA CASSMPPSGHLYNEQFF TGTGCCAGTAGTATGCCTCCCTCCGGACACCTCTACAATGAGCAGTTCTTC
NA TRBJ1-6 TRBV27 NA CASSLQGYNSPLHF TGTGCCAGCAGTCTGCAGGGATACAATTCACCCCTCCACTTT
few TRBJ2-1 TRBV11-2 NA CASSFLGLRDYNEQFF TGTGCCAGCAGCTTTTTGGGTCTGAGGGACTACAATGAGCAGTTCTTC
NA TRBJ2-7 TRBV29-1 TRBD1 CSVMDRVGELYEQYF TGCAGCGTTATGGACAGGGTAGGTGAGCTCTACGAGCAGTACTTC
NA TRBJ2-7 TRBV6-4 TRBD1 CASSGQGDEQYF TGTGCCAGCAGTGGACAGGGGGACGAGCAGTACTTC
once TRBJ1-1 TRBV19 TRBD1 CASRSGTGRTEAFF TGTGCCAGTAGATCCGGGACAGGGCGAACTGAAGCTTTCTTT
NA TRBJ1-1 TRBV4-2 TRBD1 CASSQVGTGGDPEAFF TGTGCCAGCAGCCAAGTCGGGACAGGGGGGGATCCTGAAGCTTTCTTT
NA TRBJ2-7 TRBV25-1 NA CASLGGETYEQYF TGTGCCAGCCTGGGCGGGGAAACCTACGAGCAGTACTTC
NA TRBJ2-7 TRBV29-1 NA CSVGEQGGGFSYEQYF TGCAGCGTTGGAGAACAGGGTGGTGGGTTTTCCTACGAGCAGTACTTC
NA TRBJ1-6 TRBV6-5 NA CASSFNRLNNSPLHF TGTGCCAGCAGTTTCAACAGGCTTAATAATTCACCCCTCCACTTT
NA TRBJ2-5 TRBV5-1 NA CASSLKLDSQETQYF TGCGCCAGCAGCCTCAAGTTGGACAGCCAAGAGACCCAGTACTTC
NA TRBJ1-2 TRBV28 TRBD1 CASSFRGARYGYTF TGTGCCAGCAGTTTCAGGGGGGCGAGGTATGGCTACACCTTC